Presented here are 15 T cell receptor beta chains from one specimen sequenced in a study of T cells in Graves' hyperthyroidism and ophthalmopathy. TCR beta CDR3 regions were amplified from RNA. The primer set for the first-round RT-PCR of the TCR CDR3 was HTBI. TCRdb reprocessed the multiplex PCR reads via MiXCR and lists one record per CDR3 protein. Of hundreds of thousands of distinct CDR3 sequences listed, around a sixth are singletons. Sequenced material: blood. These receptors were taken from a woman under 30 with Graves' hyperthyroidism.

CDR3 nucleotide sequence: TGTGCCAGCAGTGCCCTGAAAGGGGGACAGCTCAATGAGCAGTTCTTC. Protein product: CASSALKGGQLNEQFF. This chain uses TRBV6-1 with TRBJ2-1; the match to TRBD1 covers 7 bases. With V trimmed by 4 bases and J by 6 bases, 12 bases remained unmatched. The CDR3 extends over 16 amino acids. Germline V gives CDR1 MNHNS, CDR2 SASEGT.

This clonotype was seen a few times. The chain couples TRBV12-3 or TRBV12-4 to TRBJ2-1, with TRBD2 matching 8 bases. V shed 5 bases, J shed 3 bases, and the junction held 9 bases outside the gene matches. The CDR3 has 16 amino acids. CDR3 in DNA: TGTGCCAGCAGTCCCAATAGCGGGGTGGGCTACAATGAGCAGTTCTTC. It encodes CASSPNSGVGYNEQFF.

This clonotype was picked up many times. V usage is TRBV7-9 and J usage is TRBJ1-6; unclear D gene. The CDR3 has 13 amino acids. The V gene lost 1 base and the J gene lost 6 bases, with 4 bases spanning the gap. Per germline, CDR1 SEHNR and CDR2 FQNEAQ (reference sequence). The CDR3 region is CASSLELNSPLHF. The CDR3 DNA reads TGTGCCAGCAGCTTAGAACTTAATTCACCCCTCCACTTT.

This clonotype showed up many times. CDR3 region: CASSPGQPNTGELFF. The CDR3 DNA follows: TGTGCCAGCAGCCCAGGACAACCGAACACCGGGGAGCTGTTTTTT. The chain is built from TRBV12-3 or TRBV12-4 and TRBJ2-2; weak D call: TRBD1 (5 bases). V lost 6 bases and J 0 bases, leaving 11 bases between the germline ends. CDR3 size: 15 residues.

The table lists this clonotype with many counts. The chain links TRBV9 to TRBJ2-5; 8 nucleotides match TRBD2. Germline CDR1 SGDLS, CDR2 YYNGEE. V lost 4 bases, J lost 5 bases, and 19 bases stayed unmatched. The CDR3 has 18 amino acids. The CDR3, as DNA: TGTGCCAGCAGCCAGCGTTCGAGCGGGGGCCCTGTATCCGAGACCCAGTACTTC. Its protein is CASSQRSSGGPVSETQYF. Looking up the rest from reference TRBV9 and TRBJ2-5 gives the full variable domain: DSGVTQTPKHLITATGQRVTLRCSPRSGDLSVYWYQQSLDQGLQFLIQYYNGEERAKGNILERFSAQQFPDLHSELNLSSLELGDSALYFCASSQRSSGGPVSETQYFGPGTRLLVL.

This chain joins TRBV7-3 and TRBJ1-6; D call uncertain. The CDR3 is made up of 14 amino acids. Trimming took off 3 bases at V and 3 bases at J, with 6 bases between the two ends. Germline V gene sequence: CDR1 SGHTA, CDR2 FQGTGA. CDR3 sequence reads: CASSFYGYNSPLHF. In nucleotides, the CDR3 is TGTGCCAGCAGCTTTTACGGCTATAATTCACCCCTCCACTTT.

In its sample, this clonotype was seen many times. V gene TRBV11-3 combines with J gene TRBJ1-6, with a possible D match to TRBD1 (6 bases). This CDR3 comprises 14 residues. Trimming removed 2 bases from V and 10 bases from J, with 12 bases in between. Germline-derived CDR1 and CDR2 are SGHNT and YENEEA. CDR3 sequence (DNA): TGTGCCAGCAGCTTAATGGGGGGCCGATCACCCCTCCACTTT. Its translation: CASSLMGGRSPLHF.

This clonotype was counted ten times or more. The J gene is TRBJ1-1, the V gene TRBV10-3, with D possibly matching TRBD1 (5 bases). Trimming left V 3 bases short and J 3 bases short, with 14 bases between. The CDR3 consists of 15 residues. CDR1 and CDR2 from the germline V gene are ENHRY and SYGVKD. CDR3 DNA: TGTGCCATCAGTGACGGGACCTCGGGGGACACTGAAGCTTTCTTT. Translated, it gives CAISDGTSGDTEAFF.

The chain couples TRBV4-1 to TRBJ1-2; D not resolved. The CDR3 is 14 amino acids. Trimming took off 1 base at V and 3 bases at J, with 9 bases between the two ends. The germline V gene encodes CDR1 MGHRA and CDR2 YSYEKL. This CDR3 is CASSQGVLDYGYTF. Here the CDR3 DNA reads TGCGCCAGCAGCCAAGGGGTTTTGGACTATGGCTACACCTTC.

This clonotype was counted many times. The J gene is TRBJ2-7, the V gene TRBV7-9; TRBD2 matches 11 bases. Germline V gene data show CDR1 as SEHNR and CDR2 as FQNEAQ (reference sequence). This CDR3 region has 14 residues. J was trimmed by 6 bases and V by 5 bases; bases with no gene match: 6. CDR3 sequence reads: CASSHETSGTEQYF. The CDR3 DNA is TGTGCCAGCAGCCATGAGACTAGCGGGACCGAGCAGTACTTC.

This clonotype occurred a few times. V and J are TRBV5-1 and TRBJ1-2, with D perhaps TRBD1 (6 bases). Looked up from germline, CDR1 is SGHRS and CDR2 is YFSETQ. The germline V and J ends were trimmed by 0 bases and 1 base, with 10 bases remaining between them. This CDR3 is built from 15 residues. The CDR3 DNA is TGCGCCAGCAGCTTGGAACAGGGTGGTAACTATGGCTACACCTTC. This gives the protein CASSLEQGGNYGYTF.

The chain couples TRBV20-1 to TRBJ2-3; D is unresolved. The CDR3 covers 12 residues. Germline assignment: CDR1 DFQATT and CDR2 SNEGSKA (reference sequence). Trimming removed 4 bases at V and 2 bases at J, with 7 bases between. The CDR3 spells CSATDFTDTQYF. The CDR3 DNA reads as TGCAGTGCTACCGATTTCACAGATACGCAGTATTTT.

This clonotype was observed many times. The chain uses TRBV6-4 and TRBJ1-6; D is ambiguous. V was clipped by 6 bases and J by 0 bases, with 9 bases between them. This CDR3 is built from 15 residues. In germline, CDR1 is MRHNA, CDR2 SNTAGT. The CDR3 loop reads CASSRQSSYNSPLHF. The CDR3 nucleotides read TGTGCCAGCAGCAGGCAAAGCTCCTATAATTCACCCCTCCACTTT.

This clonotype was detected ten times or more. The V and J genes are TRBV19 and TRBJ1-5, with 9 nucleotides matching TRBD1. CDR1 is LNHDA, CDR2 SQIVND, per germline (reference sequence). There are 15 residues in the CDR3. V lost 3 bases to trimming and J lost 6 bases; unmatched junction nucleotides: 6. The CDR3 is CASSIGTGIGQPQHF. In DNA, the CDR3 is TGTGCCAGTAGTATCGGGACAGGGATCGGTCAGCCCCAGCATTTT.

Here the CDR3 DNA reads TGCAGTGCTAGAGCTGGGGGGCCGAGGGTTTGGGAGACCCAGTACTTC. Amino acids: CSARAGGPRVWETQYF. V is TRBV20-1 and J is TRBJ2-5; D is perhaps TRBD1 or TRBD2 (6 bases each). V lost 1 base and J 5 bases, leaving 20 bases between the germline ends. Germline V gene sequence: CDR1 DFQATT, CDR2 SNEGSKA (reference sequence). This CDR3 is 16 amino acids long.